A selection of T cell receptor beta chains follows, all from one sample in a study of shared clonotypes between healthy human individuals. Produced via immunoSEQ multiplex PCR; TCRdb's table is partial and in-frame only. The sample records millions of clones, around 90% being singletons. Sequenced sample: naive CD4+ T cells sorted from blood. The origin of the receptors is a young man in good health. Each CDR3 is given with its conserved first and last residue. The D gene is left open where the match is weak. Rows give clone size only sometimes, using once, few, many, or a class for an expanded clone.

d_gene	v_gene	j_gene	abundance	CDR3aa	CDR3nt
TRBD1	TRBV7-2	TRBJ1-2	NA	CASSATGQGFYGYTF	TGTGCCAGCAGCGCCACCGGACAGGGTTTCTATGGCTACACCTTC
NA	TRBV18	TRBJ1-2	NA	CASSPSIRGGDGYTF	TGTGCCAGCTCACCATCTATCCGGGGGGGAGATGGCTACACCTTC
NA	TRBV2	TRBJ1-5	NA	CASSEIGGAGQPQHF	TGTGCCAGCAGTGAAATTGGGGGCGCGGGCCAGCCCCAGCATTTT
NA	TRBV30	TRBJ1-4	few	CAWSKSSGKGTNEKLFF	TGTGCCTGGAGTAAAAGCTCGGGTAAAGGAACTAATGAAAAACTGTTTTTT
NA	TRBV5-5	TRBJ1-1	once	CASSLWGKNTEAFF	TGTGCCAGCAGCTTGTGGGGAAAGAACACTGAAGCTTTCTTT
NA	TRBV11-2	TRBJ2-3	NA	CASSLDRSGRRTDTQYF	TGTGCCAGCAGCTTAGATCGAAGCGGGCGACGCACAGATACGCAGTATTTT
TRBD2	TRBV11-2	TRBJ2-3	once	CASSLIAGGTDTQYF	TGTGCCAGCAGCTTAATCGCGGGGGGGACAGATACGCAGTATTTT
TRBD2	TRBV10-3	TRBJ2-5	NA	CAISESRAGGSETQYF	TGTGCCATCAGTGAGTCCCGGGCGGGAGGGTCTGAGACCCAGTACTTC
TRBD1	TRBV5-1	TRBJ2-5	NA	CASSYGTASQETQYF	TGCGCCAGCAGCTACGGGACAGCATCGCAAGAGACCCAGTACTTC
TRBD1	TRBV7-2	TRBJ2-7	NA	CASSLDEARGRGEQYF	TGTGCCAGCAGCTTAGATGAGGCCAGGGGGCGAGGCGAGCAGTACTTC
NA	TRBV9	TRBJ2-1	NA	CASSPSTTYNEQFF	TGTGCCAGCAGCCCTTCAACGACCTACAATGAGCAGTTCTTC
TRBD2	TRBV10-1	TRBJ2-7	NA	CASSGLAGVWSEQYF	TGCGCCAGCAGTGGTCTTGCGGGAGTCTGGTCAGAGCAGTACTTC
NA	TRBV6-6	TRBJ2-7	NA	CATGNYEQYF	TGTGCCACTGGGAACTACGAGCAGTACTTC
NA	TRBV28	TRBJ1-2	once	CASSFRVNYGYTF	TGTGCCAGCAGTTTCAGGGTTAACTATGGCTACACCTTC
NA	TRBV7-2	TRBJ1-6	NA	CASSLEGTLPSPLHF	TGTGCCAGCAGCTTAGAGGGGACGCTTCCCTCACCCCTCCACTTT
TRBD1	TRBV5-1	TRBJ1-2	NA	CASSITGQGNYGYTF	TGCGCCAGCAGCATAACCGGACAGGGTAACTATGGCTACACCTTC
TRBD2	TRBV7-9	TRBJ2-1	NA	CASSLGTSGRGEQFF	TGTGCCAGCAGTTTGGGGACTAGCGGGAGGGGCGAGCAGTTCTTC
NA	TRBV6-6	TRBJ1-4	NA	CASAGGREREKLFF	TGTGCCAGCGCTGGGGGCAGGGAGAGAGAAAAACTGTTTTTT
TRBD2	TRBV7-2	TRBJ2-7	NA	CASSLASSGKGEQYF	TGTGCCAGCAGCTTAGCGTCTAGCGGGAAGGGTGAGCAGTACTTC
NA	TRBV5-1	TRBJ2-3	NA	CASTRVAARDTQYF	TGCGCCAGCACCCGGGTCGCTGCGAGAGATACGCAGTATTTT